Listed below are T cell receptor beta chains from one sample, sequenced in a study of human T cells and chemical hapten exposure. TCRdb fed the RACE reads into MiXCR, producing one record per CDR3 protein. This sample has under 200,000 distinct CDR3 sequences; roughly 25% occur once, and the top ten carry around 2.3%. The sequences come from whole blood, collected in connection with sensitization to the hapten diphenylcyclopropenone (DPC). The source is a woman aged 18-29 years with alopecia areata. Some clones in this sample may be carry-over from other donors' samples. CDR3s include the opening cysteine and the closing phenylalanine or tryptophan. A D gene is named only where the DNA matches it firmly. Size is stated for part of the rows, as once, few or many counts, or as a class when the clone is expanded.

J: TRBJ2-7
size: few
V: TRBV2
D: TRBD1
DNA: TGTGCCAGCAGTGATTATTGGACAGGGGGCTACGAGCAGTACTTC
CDR3: CASSDYWTGGYEQYF

J: TRBJ1-1
size: .
V: TRBV12-3/TRBV12-4
D: TRBD1
DNA: TGTGCCAGCAGCCAGGGGGCAAGTGAAGCTTTCTTT
CDR3: CASSQGASEAFF

J: TRBJ2-7
size: many
V: TRBV7-9
D: .
DNA: TGTGCCAGCAGCCTAGGAAGGGTCCCCTACGAGCAGTACTTC
CDR3: CASSLGRVPYEQYF

J: TRBJ1-1
size: few
V: TRBV27
D: .
DNA: TGTGCCAGCAGTTTATTACCGGTGAACACTGAAGCTTTCTTT
CDR3: CASSLLPVNTEAFF

J: TRBJ1-6
size: many
V: TRBV13
D: .
DNA: TGTGCCAGCAGCTTAGGGGATTCACCCCTCCACTTT
CDR3: CASSLGDSPLHF

J: TRBJ2-7
size: few
V: TRBV7-2
D: .
DNA: TGTGCCAGCAGCCCGCTAGAAAGGCGCTCCTACGAGCAGTACTTC
CDR3: CASSPLERRSYEQYF

J: TRBJ2-7
size: .
V: TRBV4-1
D: .
DNA: TGCGCCAGCAGCCAAGCTCCGGCGGGGGCAGGCTACGAGCAGTACTTC
CDR3: CASSQAPAGAGYEQYF

J: TRBJ1-2
size: .
V: TRBV5-1
D: .
DNA: TGCGCCAGCAGCCAGCCCGGGAGGGATGGGAACGATGGCTACACCTTC
CDR3: CASSQPGRDGNDGYTF

J: TRBJ2-3
size: .
V: TRBV6-2/TRBV6-3
D: .
DNA: TGTGCCAGCAGTTACTCCCGTAGCGGGACAGAAAACACAGATACGCAGTATTTT
CDR3: CASSYSRSGTENTDTQYF

J: TRBJ2-5
size: .
V: TRBV7-3
D: TRBD2
DNA: TGTGCCAGCAGCTTAAGCGGGAGGGCCTCAGCGACCCAGTACTTC
CDR3: CASSLSGRASATQYF

J: TRBJ1-2
size: .
V: TRBV7-9
D: .
DNA: TGTGCCAGCAGTTCGGTGGACTATGGCTACACCTTC
CDR3: CASSSVDYGYTF

J: TRBJ2-1
size: .
V: TRBV9
D: .
DNA: TGTGCCAGCAGCGGGGGTTTACTAGAAGGCGGAGATGAGCAGTTCTTC
CDR3: CASSGGLLEGGDEQFF

J: TRBJ2-7
size: .
V: TRBV7-2
D: .
DNA: TGTGCCAGCAGCTTCTCCGACAACGAGCAGTACTTC
CDR3: CASSFSDNEQYF

J: TRBJ2-1
size: .
V: TRBV5-1
D: TRBD2
DNA: TGCGCCAGCAGCCCGCGCGGGGAGGGCCTTGGTGAGCAGTTCTTC
CDR3: CASSPRGEGLGEQFF

J: TRBJ1-1
size: .
V: TRBV7-9
D: TRBD1
DNA: TGTGCCAGCGGAGGACAGGGGGTCCCTGAAGCTTTCTTT
CDR3: CASGGQGVPEAFF

J: TRBJ2-6
size: few
V: TRBV4-3
D: .
DNA: TGCGCCAGCAGCCATTATTCTGGGGGCACGGGGGCCAACGTCCTGACTTTC
CDR3: CASSHYSGGTGANVLTF

J: TRBJ2-3
size: few
V: TRBV7-2
D: .
DNA: TGTGCCAGCAGCTTAACTGGGAGGCCTTCCGATACGCAGTATTTT
CDR3: CASSLTGRPSDTQYF

J: TRBJ1-1
size: .
V: TRBV5-1
D: .
DNA: TGCGCCAGCAGCTTGGGCAATCGGGGCCTACAAACTATGAACACTGAAGCTTTCTTT
CDR3: CASSLGNRGLQTMNTEAFF

J: TRBJ2-1
size: .
V: TRBV29-1
D: TRBD1
DNA: TGCAGCGTCGACAGGGGTAGGGGCAATGAGCAGTTCTTC
CDR3: CSVDRGRGNEQFF

J: TRBJ2-1
size: few
V: TRBV6-2/TRBV6-3
D: TRBD2
DNA: TGTGCCAGCAGTTACTCAGTCCAAGCGGGAGGAGCATCCTTC
CDR3: CASSYSVQAGGASF

J: TRBJ1-5
size: few
V: TRBV7-2
D: TRBD1
DNA: TGTGCCAGCAGCCGACAGGGCCAGCCCCAGCATTTT
CDR3: CASSRQGQPQHF

J: TRBJ2-7
size: .
V: TRBV7-6
D: .
DNA: TGTGCCAGCAGCTCCGCGGGGGAGCAGTACTTC
CDR3: CASSSAGEQYF

J: TRBJ1-1
size: .
V: TRBV27
D: .
DNA: TGTGCCAGCAGTACCGAGAGGGGCACTGAAGCTTTCTTT
CDR3: CASSTERGTEAFF

J: TRBJ2-1
size: few
V: TRBV9
D: TRBD2
DNA: TGTGCCAGCTCAGTAGGGACTAGCGCGTACAATGAGCAGTTCTTC
CDR3: CASSVGTSAYNEQFF

J: TRBJ2-7
size: .
V: TRBV25-1
D: TRBD2
DNA: TGTGCCAGCAGTGAATACGAGGCTACTAGCGGGAGCTCCTACGAGCAGTACTTC
CDR3: CASSEYEATSGSSYEQYF

J: TRBJ2-7
size: .
V: TRBV4-3
D: TRBD2
DNA: TGCGCCAGCAGCCAAGAAGGTGGAGCGGGGGGTTACGAGCAGTACTTC
CDR3: CASSQEGGAGGYEQYF

J: TRBJ2-3
size: .
V: TRBV6-2/TRBV6-3
D: TRBD2
DNA: TGTGCCAGCAGTCCCAGACTAAGCGGGGCAGGGGATACGCAGTATTTT
CDR3: CASSPRLSGAGDTQYF

J: TRBJ2-1
size: .
V: TRBV20-1
D: TRBD2
DNA: TGCAGTGCACAGAGCGGGAGGGGTTACAATGAGCAGTTCTTC
CDR3: CSAQSGRGYNEQFF

J: TRBJ1-4
size: .
V: TRBV7-6
D: .
DNA: TGTGCCAGCAGCTTAGGTCTAGGAGGGAAGAATGAAAAACTGTTTTTT
CDR3: CASSLGLGGKNEKLFF

J: TRBJ1-1
size: .
V: TRBV12-5
D: TRBD1
DNA: TGTGCTAGTGGTTTGCGCTCGGGACAGGGATCGACTGAAGCTTTCTTT
CDR3: CASGLRSGQGSTEAFF

J: TRBJ2-1
size: .
V: TRBV4-2
D: .
DNA: TGTGCCAGCAGCCATCTTCGGGACCAAGATTACAATGAGCAGTTCTTC
CDR3: CASSHLRDQDYNEQFF

J: TRBJ1-4
size: few
V: TRBV2
D: .
DNA: TGTGCCAGCAGTGATATCGGGAACACTAATGAAAAACTGTTTTTT
CDR3: CASSDIGNTNEKLFF

J: TRBJ1-2
size: .
V: TRBV4-3
D: .
DNA: TGCGCCAGCAGCCAAGAGCAGGGTGTCTATGGCTACACCTTC
CDR3: CASSQEQGVYGYTF

J: TRBJ2-3
size: few
V: TRBV12-3/TRBV12-4
D: .
DNA: .
CDR3: CASSSSRHRGDTQYF

J: TRBJ2-4
size: .
V: TRBV29-1
D: TRBD2
DNA: TGCAGCGTTGTATCTAGCGGGGCCCCCAAAAACATTCAGTACTTC
CDR3: CSVVSSGAPKNIQYF

J: TRBJ2-1
size: few
V: TRBV5-1
D: TRBD2
DNA: TGCGCCAGTCGGAGCGGGAGCTCCTACAATGAGCAGTTCTTC
CDR3: CASRSGSSYNEQFF

J: TRBJ2-7
size: many
V: TRBV20-1
D: .
DNA: TGCAGTGCTAGAGACCAGCCTGACGAGCAGTACTTC
CDR3: CSARDQPDEQYF

J: TRBJ2-5
size: .
V: TRBV7-2
D: .
DNA: TGTGCCAGCAGCGCTGGGGGGAAAAGAGAGACCCAGTACTTC
CDR3: CASSAGGKRETQYF

J: TRBJ1-1
size: many
V: TRBV5-1
D: TRBD1
DNA: TGCGCCAGCAGCTTGGACAGGGGGCTTATGAACACTGAAGCTTTCTTT
CDR3: CASSLDRGLMNTEAFF

J: TRBJ1-1
size: .
V: TRBV27
D: .
DNA: TGTGCCAGCAGTCCGACGCCAGGACCGACCACTGAAGCTTTCTTT
CDR3: CASSPTPGPTTEAFF

J: TRBJ2-5
size: .
V: TRBV4-1
D: TRBD1
DNA: TGCGCCAGCCGACGACAGGGTAGCGAGACCCAGTACTTC
CDR3: CASRRQGSETQYF

J: TRBJ2-5
size: .
V: TRBV6-5
D: TRBD1
DNA: TGTGCCAGCAGTTTCGGGAGAAGGACAGGGCTTAGTACCCAGTACTTC
CDR3: CASSFGRRTGLSTQYF

J: TRBJ2-7
size: few
V: TRBV4-1
D: .
DNA: TGCGCCAGCAGCCAACTCCTCGCCAGCTACGAGCAGTACTTC
CDR3: CASSQLLASYEQYF

J: TRBJ2-1
size: .
V: TRBV6-2/TRBV6-3
D: TRBD2
DNA: TGTGCCAGCGCGGGGGGTCCCCTGAGTGAGCAGTTCTTC
CDR3: CASAGGPLSEQFF

J: TRBJ2-7
size: .
V: TRBV20-1
D: .
DNA: TGCAGTGCTAGAGATAGGGGGAGGCAGTACTTC
CDR3: CSARDRGRQYF

J: TRBJ1-2
size: .
V: TRBV4-3
D: TRBD1
DNA: TGCGCCAGCAGCCTAGCCGGGACAGGGGCTAACTATGGCTACACCTTC
CDR3: CASSLAGTGANYGYTF

J: TRBJ1-1
size: .
V: TRBV4-1
D: .
DNA: TGCGCCAGCAGACTTGACAGACTGAACACTGAAGCTTTCTTT
CDR3: CASRLDRLNTEAFF

J: TRBJ2-7
size: few
V: TRBV20-1
D: .
DNA: TGCAGTGCTAGAGACCGAGTTAAAGGTGGGGTCTACGAGCAGTACTTC
CDR3: CSARDRVKGGVYEQYF

J: TRBJ2-7
size: few
V: TRBV6-2/TRBV6-3
D: .
DNA: TGTGCCAGCACCCCCGGCGGATGGTCCTACGAGCAGTACTTC
CDR3: CASTPGGWSYEQYF

J: TRBJ2-3
size: few
V: TRBV29-1
D: .
DNA: TGCAGCGTATTTCTCAACACAGATACGCAGTATTTT
CDR3: CSVFLNTDTQYF

J: TRBJ2-1
size: few
V: TRBV2
D: .
DNA: TGTGCCAGCAGTGAAGCGGGGGTTAGCGGCACCTCCCAGTTCTTC
CDR3: CASSEAGVSGTSQFF

J: TRBJ1-4
size: .
V: TRBV7-2
D: TRBD1
DNA: TGTGCCAGCAGCTTGGACAGGGGAGCTGAAAAACTGTTTTTT
CDR3: CASSLDRGAEKLFF

J: TRBJ2-1
size: .
V: TRBV2
D: .
DNA: TGTGCCAGCAGCTCGGGCCATAGCTCCTACAATGAGCAGTTCTTC
CDR3: CASSSGHSSYNEQFF

J: TRBJ2-3
size: .
V: TRBV24-1
D: TRBD1
DNA: TGTGCCACCAGTGATCGACAGGGACCATCACGTACGCAGTATTTT
CDR3: CATSDRQGPSRTQYF